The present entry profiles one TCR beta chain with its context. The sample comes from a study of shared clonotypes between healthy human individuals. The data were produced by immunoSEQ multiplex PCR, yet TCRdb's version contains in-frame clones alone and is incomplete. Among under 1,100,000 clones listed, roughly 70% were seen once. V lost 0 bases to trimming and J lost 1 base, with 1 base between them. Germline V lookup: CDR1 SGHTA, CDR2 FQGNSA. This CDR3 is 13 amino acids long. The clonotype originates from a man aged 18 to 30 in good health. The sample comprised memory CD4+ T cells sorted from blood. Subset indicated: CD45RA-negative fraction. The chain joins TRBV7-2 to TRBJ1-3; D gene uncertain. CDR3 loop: CASSLASGNTIYF. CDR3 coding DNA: TGTGCCAGCAGCTTAGCTTCTGGAAACACCATATATTTT.